The 28 T cell receptor beta chains below come from one sample, sequenced in a study of T cell repertoires in cytomegalovirus infection (dated by TCRdb to about 2019). The antigens of these receptors remain unknown. The intended sense of this specimen's treatment or condition label: in vitro stimulation with specific CMV peptide epitopes to enrich CMV-specific T cells. TCRdb shows the sequencer as Illumina HiSeq 1500. TCRdb reran the public reads through fastp at Q25 and MiXCR, keeping productive beta chains. CDR3 protein sequences are deduplicated, and each keeps its most common genes and DNA. In this sample the table shows approximately 990,000 distinct CDR3 sequences, around 30% of which occur a single time. The ten largest clonotypes hold around 15% of the sample. The specimen was cultured CD8+ T cells from PBMCs, collected from culture after CMV antigen stimulation. The receptors were sampled from a human donor in good health (CMV status not recorded). Some clones in this sample may be carry-over from other donors' samples.

This clonotype has a count of ten or more. The J gene is TRBJ2-3, the V gene TRBV7-6; TRBD1 might be the D (5 bases). This CDR3 spans 13 amino acids. V lost 8 bases and J lost 10, with 19 bases in between. Germline V lookup: CDR1 SGHVS, CDR2 FNYEAQ. CDR3 DNA sequence: TGTGCCAGCGGTCCAAATGGACACTTCGCGCAGTATTTT. Translation gives CASGPNGHFAQYF. The whole variable domain, remainder taken from reference TRBV7-6 and TRBJ2-3, is GAGVSQSPRYKVTKRGQDVALRCDPISGHVSLYWYRQALGQGPEFLTYFNYEAQQDKSGLPNDRFSAERPEGSISTLTIQRTEQRDSAMYRCASGPNGHFAQYFGPGTRLTVL.

This clonotype was recorded once. V usage is TRBV20-1 and J usage is TRBJ1-1, with TRBD1 as a possible D gene (5 bases). The V gene lost 4 bases and the J gene lost 0 bases, with 12 bases spanning the gap. The CDR3 runs 14 residues. CDR1 DFQATT and CDR2 SNEGSKA come from the germline V gene (reference sequence). The chain's CDR3 is CSATPEGMNTEAFF. CDR3 in DNA: TGCAGTGCTACCCCCGAGGGGATGAACACTGAAGCTTTCTTT.

The CDR3 is CASSGGGSADTQYF. The CDR3 DNA reads as TGTGCCAGCAGCGGTGGGGGAAGTGCAGATACGCAGTATTTT. The V and J genes are TRBV9 and TRBJ2-3; D possibly matches TRBD1 or TRBD2 (5 bases each). The V gene's germline CDR1 is SGDLS and CDR2 YYNGEE. V lost 3 bases and J lost 4, with 12 bases in between. The CDR3 length is 14 residues.

This chain joins TRBV6-8 and TRBJ1-4, with a possible D match to TRBD1 (5 bases). The germline gives CDR1 MNHGY, CDR2 SAAAGT. V lost 7 bases to trimming and J lost 8 bases, with 17 bases between them. The CDR3 covers 14 residues. The DNA for the CDR3 is TGTGCCAGCACCAGGACATATTTAGGCGAAAAACTGTTTTTT. This gives the protein CASTRTYLGEKLFF.

The chain joins TRBV12-3 or TRBV12-4 to TRBJ2-7; 8 nucleotides match TRBD1. J was trimmed by 0 bases and V by 5 bases; bases with no gene match: 6. CDR3 length equals 15 residues. The CDR3 DNA reads TGTGCCAGCAGTCCGGACAGGGCCAGCTCCTACGAGCAGTACTTC. This codes for CASSPDRASSYEQYF.

This clonotype has a count of ten or more. The chain joins TRBV7-8 to TRBJ2-5; 9 nucleotides align to TRBD1. The CDR3 is 18 amino acids. V gave up 4 bases and J gave up 5 bases; unmatched junction bases: 17. CDR1 SGHVS and CDR2 FQNEAQ come from the germline V gene. The CDR3 nucleotides are TGTGCCAGCAGCTCATTGAGCCCGGGACAGGGCTTTGTGGAGACCCAGTACTTC. Residues: CASSSLSPGQGFVETQYF.

The chain links TRBV4-1 to TRBJ2-7, with D possibly matching TRBD2 (5 bases). V was pared by 1 base and J by 0 bases, with 10 bases between. The CDR3 length is 15 residues. The germline CDR1 and CDR2 sequences are MGHRA and YSYEKL. In nucleotides, the CDR3 is TGCGCCAGCAGCCAAGGGTCGGGGAGCTCCTACGAGCAGTACGTC. It translates to CASSQGSGSSYEQYV.

The sample holds a few counts of this clonotype. V and J are TRBV12-3 or TRBV12-4 and TRBJ2-1; 8 nucleotides line up with TRBD2. This CDR3 region has 15 residues. The junction had 6 bases not matched to a gene; V was cut back by 3 bases and J by 5 bases. The CDR3 DNA reads TGTGCCAGCAGTTTTCGGGGGGGCCCCAACAATGAGCAGTTCTTC. It yields the protein CASSFRGGPNNEQFF.

This clonotype was observed a few times. The chain has TRBV12-3 or TRBV12-4 and TRBJ1-5; 7 bases line up with TRBD1. The CDR3 length is 15 residues. The ends lost 6 bases at V and 3 bases at J; junction bases unmatched: 8. CDR3 nucleotides: TGTGCCAGCAGGGGAGCAGGGGGAATCAATCAGCCCCAGCATTTT. Amino acid sequence: CASRGAGGINQPQHF.

The chain uses TRBV11-3 and TRBJ2-1; 11 bases are shared with TRBD2. The CDR3 totals 15 residues. Germline CDR1 reads SGHNT; CDR2 reads YENEEA. V lost 5 bases and J lost 6; bases outside the gene matches: 6. The CDR3 DNA reads as TGTGCCAGCAGCGCTAGCGGGGGGTCGGGCAATGAGCAGTTCTTC. Translation gives CASSASGGSGNEQFF.

This clonotype was detected many times. The rearrangement joins TRBV12-3 or TRBV12-4 to TRBJ1-2; D possibly corresponds to TRBD1 (5 bases). This CDR3 has 12 amino acids. The V and J ends lost 5 bases and 7 bases respectively, with 11 bases between them. The CDR3 DNA reads as TGTGCCAGCAGTCCCGACAGCTTTGGCTACACCTTC. Translating gives CASSPDSFGYTF.

This clonotype has only a few counts. The V gene is TRBV5-8, the J gene TRBJ2-2; D is undetermined. V was trimmed by 4 bases and J by 5 bases, leaving 6 bases between them. The germline V gene encodes CDR1 SGHTS and CDR2 YDEGEE. This CDR3 has 12 amino acids. The CDR3 sequence is CASSHLTGELFF. The CDR3 DNA follows: TGTGCCAGCAGCCACCTGACCGGGGAGCTGTTTTTT.

This clonotype has a count of ten or more. The rearrangement joins TRBV6-5 to TRBJ2-7; D is unresolved. Germline assignment: CDR1 MNHEY and CDR2 SVGAGI. This CDR3 contains 12 residues. V lost 6 bases and J 4 bases, leaving 10 bases between the germline ends. The CDR3 nucleotides read TGTGCCAGCAGCTCTCCGGGTTACGAGCAGTACTTC. Protein product: CASSSPGYEQYF.

V gene TRBV27 combines with J gene TRBJ2-3; the D gene is possibly TRBD1 (7 bases). This CDR3 has 14 residues. Germline CDR1 is MNHEY and CDR2 is SMNVEV (reference sequence). The V gene lost 8 bases and the J gene lost 3 bases, with 15 bases spanning the gap. CDR3 protein: CASGAGQLTDTQYF. In DNA form, the CDR3 reads TGTGCCAGCGGTGCGGGACAGTTAACAGATACGCAGTATTTT.

This clonotype was counted only a few times. This chain uses TRBV19 with TRBJ2-1; D remains unclear. This CDR3 is 16 amino acids long. V lost 7 bases and J lost 3, with 19 bases in between. CDR1 is LNHDA, CDR2 SQIVND, per germline (reference sequence). CDR3 nucleotides: TGTGCCAGTAACGAGAAAAACAGAAACCACTACAATGAGCAGTTCTTC. Its translation is CASNEKNRNHYNEQFF.

There are a few counts of this clonotype. This chain links TRBV19 with TRBJ1-1; D is unresolved. The CDR3 has 13 amino acids. V was pared by 8 bases and J by 1 base, with 11 bases between. The germline gives CDR1 LNHDA, CDR2 SQIVND (reference sequence). CDR3 in amino acids: CASFHRTNTEAFF. The CDR3 region has the DNA TGTGCCAGTTTCCACAGAACGAACACTGAAGCTTTCTTT. The whole variable domain, remainder taken from reference TRBV19 and TRBJ1-1, is DGGITQSPKYLFRKEGQNVTLSCEQNLNHDAMYWYRQDPGQGLRLIYYSQIVNDFQKGDIAEGYSVSREKKESFPLTVTSAQKNPTAFYLCASFHRTNTEAFFGQGTRLTVV.

V gene TRBV25-1 combines with J gene TRBJ1-1, with a weak D call TRBD1 (5 bases). The CDR3 loop spans 11 amino acids. The V gene's germline CDR1 is MGHDK and CDR2 SYGVNS. Trimming pared 7 bases from V and 10 bases from J, leaving 13 bases between. For the CDR3, the DNA is TGTGCCAGCACATCAGGGATCGGAGCTTTCTTT. Its translation is CASTSGIGAFF.

This clonotype showed up just a few times. This chain uses TRBV19 with TRBJ1-4; TRBD1 is a possible D gene (5 bases). The CDR3 totals 14 residues. Germline CDR1 LNHDA, CDR2 SQIVND (reference sequence). V dropped 7 bases and J dropped 6 bases, with 15 bases sitting between them. This CDR3 reads CASTQGVGDEKLFF. CDR3 DNA sequence: TGTGCCAGTACTCAGGGTGTCGGAGATGAAAAACTGTTTTTT.

This sequence joins TRBV6-5 and TRBJ2-7; D ambiguous. The V gene's germline CDR1 is MNHEY and CDR2 SVGAGI. The CDR3 spans 11 residues. V dropped 5 bases and J dropped 3 bases, with 5 bases sitting between them. CDR3 nucleotides: TGTGCCAGCAGTCCCCTCTACGAGCAGTACGTC. As protein: CASSPLYEQYV.

This clonotype was seen more than once but under ten times. The chain recombines TRBV7-9 with TRBJ2-1; D might be TRBD2 (5 bases). The CDR3 consists of 14 residues. V dropped 5 bases and J dropped 7 bases, with 15 bases sitting between them. In germline, CDR1 is SEHNR, CDR2 FQNEAQ (reference sequence). CDR3 residues: CASSMEWGVNEQFF. CDR3 nucleotides: TGTGCCAGCAGCATGGAGTGGGGAGTTAATGAGCAGTTCTTC.

This clonotype was found a few times. The chain recombines TRBV4-1 with TRBJ1-6, with 8 bases that match TRBD1. The CDR3 is 16 residues long. The V segment lost 5 bases and the J segment 8 bases; nucleotides outside the gene matches: 11. Germline values: CDR1 MGHRA, CDR2 YSYEKL. CDR3 sequence: CASSFRQGPMDSPLHF. The CDR3 DNA follows: TGCGCCAGCAGCTTCCGACAGGGGCCCATGGATTCACCCCTCCACTTT.

The chain links TRBV7-9 to TRBJ2-7; no firm D call. This CDR3 comprises 12 residues. V lost 5 bases to trimming and J lost 4 bases, with 9 bases between them. Germline loops: CDR1 SEHNR, CDR2 FQNEAQ (reference sequence). The CDR3 DNA reads TGTGCCAGCAGCGCAACCCCTTACGAGCAGTACGTC. It translates to CASSATPYEQYV.

CDR3 region: CSVEPPGTGSNTQYF. CDR3 nucleotide sequence: TGCAGCGTTGAACCCCCGGGGACAGGGAGTAATACGCAGTATTTT. J is TRBJ2-3 and V is TRBV29-1; TRBD1 aligns across 9 bases. The V segment lost 2 bases and the J segment 7 bases; nucleotides outside the gene matches: 10. This CDR3 spans 15 amino acids. The V gene's germline CDR1 is SQVTM and CDR2 ANQGSEA.

A remark on this clonotype: The junction shows a germline mismatch at one end, possibly a read error. The J gene is TRBJ2-2, the V gene TRBV7-6, with D tentatively TRBD1 (5 bases). From germline, CDR1 is SGHVS and CDR2 FNYEAQ. There are 14 residues in the CDR3. CDR3 amino acids: CASSPRQNTEELFF. CDR3 bases: TGTGCTAGCAGCCCTCGACAGAACACCGAGGAGCTGTTTTTT.

This clonotype was picked up a small number of times. This chain connects TRBV7-9 to TRBJ1-1; no clear D gene. Germline V gene data show CDR1 as SEHNR and CDR2 as FQNEAQ (reference sequence). V lost 3 bases to trimming and J lost 7 bases, with 12 bases between them. The CDR3 covers 13 residues. CDR3 coding DNA: TGTGCCAGCAGCTTGTCGGGGAGGCTTGAAGCTTTCTTT. The encoded protein is CASSLSGRLEAFF.

This sequence joins TRBV28 and TRBJ1-3; no clear D gene. Trimming shortened V by 10 bases and J by 0 bases, and 13 bases separated the two germline ends. The CDR3 loop spans 14 amino acids. Germline loops: CDR1 MDHEN, CDR2 SYDVKM. CDR3 in amino acids: CANGSFDSGNTIYF. The CDR3 nucleotides read TGTGCCAACGGATCCTTTGACTCTGGAAACACCATATATTTT.

CDR3 in amino acids: CASSPSGHYATNEKLFF. The DNA of the CDR3 is TGTGCCAGCAGCCCATCGGGACACTATGCAACTAATGAAAAACTGTTTTTT. V usage is TRBV7-9 and J usage is TRBJ1-4; a weak D match, TRBD1 (6 bases). The CDR3 consists of 17 residues. Trimming removed 5 bases at V and 0 bases at J, with 16 bases between. The germline V gene encodes CDR1 SEHNR and CDR2 FQNEAQ (reference sequence).

The CDR3 bases are TGTGCCAGCAGCCGCAGGACAGGAGTTAATGAAAAACTGTTTTTT. Its protein product is CASSRRTGVNEKLFF. The chain couples TRBV4-2 to TRBJ1-4; the match to TRBD1 covers 7 bases. J was trimmed by 4 bases and V by 4 bases; bases with no gene match: 6. This CDR3 is 15 amino acids long. Germline lookup yields CDR1 LGHNA and CDR2 YNFKEQ.